Below, 11 T cell receptor beta chains from the same sample are listed, as sequenced in a study of shared T cell receptors in the human thymus. The table came from immunoSEQ multiplex PCR; TCRdb's copy has only in-frame clones and leaves some out. The data hold some 720,000 clones, with roughly 90% observed a single time. These sequences were also reported in another study, on human thymus T cells.

The sample was thymocytes. Source of these receptors: a boy younger than two with a congenital heart defect.

This clone occurred once. V and J are TRBV4-1 and TRBJ1-2; maybe TRBD1 (5 bases). Germline V gives CDR1 MGHRA, CDR2 YSYEKL. The CDR3 extends over 14 amino acids. Trimming stripped 3 bases from V and 8 bases from J, with 16 bases between. DNA for the CDR3: TGCGCCAGCAGCCACGGCCAGGGAAACCCCGGCTACACCTTC. Its translation is CASSHGQGNPGYTF.

The rearrangement links TRBV30 to TRBJ2-1; 7 nucleotides agree with TRBD2. The CDR3 is 16 residues long. With V trimmed by 4 bases and J by 2 bases, 11 bases remained unmatched. Per germline, CDR1 GTSNPN and CDR2 SVGIG (reference sequence). The CDR3 spells CAWITTSDVTYNEQFF. CDR3 DNA sequence: TGTGCCTGGATTACCACTAGCGACGTAACCTACAATGAGCAGTTCTTC.

This clone was recorded a few times. The chain employs TRBV4-2 and TRBJ2-7; tentatively, D is TRBD2 (5 bases). V lost 4 bases, J lost 1 base, and 14 bases lay in between. The germline V gene has CDR1 LGHNA and CDR2 YNFKEQ. The CDR3 runs 15 residues. CDR3 amino acids: CASSPGLGSSYEQYF. For the CDR3, the DNA is TGTGCCAGCAGCCCTGGACTGGGCTCTTCCTACGAGCAGTACTTC.

The J gene is TRBJ2-5, the V gene TRBV9; D is unresolved. This CDR3 comprises 13 residues. Germline V CDR1 and CDR2: SGDLS, YYNGEE. Trimming took off 0 bases at V and 2 bases at J, with 5 bases between the two ends. For the CDR3, the DNA is TGTGCCAGCAGCGTAGCGCAGCAAGAGACCCAGTACTTC. Translating it yields CASSVAQQETQYF.

This clone was detected only once. V is TRBV7-9 and J is TRBJ2-1; the D is unclear. V was trimmed by 1 base and J by 4 bases, leaving 8 bases between them. CDR1 and CDR2 from the germline V gene are SEHNR and FQNEAQ (reference sequence). The CDR3 runs to 14 residues. This CDR3 is CASSLGRIYNEQFF. For the CDR3, the DNA is TGTGCCAGCAGCTTAGGGCGGATTTACAATGAGCAGTTCTTC. Full variable domain (remainder filled in from reference TRBV7-9 and TRBJ2-1): DTGVSQNPRHKITKRGQNVTFRCDPISEHNRLYWYRQTLGQGPEFLTYFQNEAQLEKSRLLSDRFSAERPKGSFSTLEIQRTEQGDSAMYLCASSLGRIYNEQFFGPGTRLTVL.

The chain couples TRBV7-3 to TRBJ2-3; 7 bases match TRBD1. J lost 0 bases, V lost 5 bases, and 8 bases had no gene match. Germline CDR1 and CDR2: SGHTA and FQGTGA. This CDR3 has 16 residues. CDR3 coding DNA: TGTGCCAGCAGCCCCACCGGGACAGCTAGCACAGATACGCAGTATTTT. This sequence encodes CASSPTGTASTDTQYF.

The V call is TRBV7-6, the J call TRBJ2-3, with TRBD2 matching 8 bases. This CDR3 region has 16 residues. Trimming at V came to 0 bases and at J to 5 bases, leaving 7 bases not matched to a gene. Germline loops: CDR1 SGHVS, CDR2 FNYEAQ. The CDR3 protein is CASSLATGRAGDTQYF. The DNA for the CDR3 is TGTGCCAGCAGCTTAGCTACCGGGAGGGCCGGAGATACGCAGTATTTT.

The V gene is TRBV29-1, the J gene TRBJ1-1, with D unclear. Trimming removed 5 bases at V and 1 base at J, with 11 bases between. This CDR3 has 13 amino acids. Germline V lookup: CDR1 SQVTM, CDR2 ANQGSEA. The CDR3 nucleotides read TGCAGCGTTTACACCCGGGAGAACACTGAAGCTTTCTTT. It is translated as CSVYTRENTEAFF. The variable domain in full, completed from reference TRBV29-1 and TRBJ1-1, reads SAVISQKPSRDICQRGTSLTIQCQVDSQVTMMFWYRQQPGQSLTLIATANQGSEATYESGFVIDKFPISRPNLTFSTLTVSNMSPEDSSIYLCSVYTRENTEAFFGQGTRLTVV.

The chain combines TRBV25-1 with TRBJ2-7; 9 bases agree with TRBD2. J gave up 4 bases and V 5 bases, and 18 bases lay outside the gene matches. This CDR3 has 18 amino acids. Per germline, CDR1 MGHDK and CDR2 SYGVNS. The CDR3 spells CASSPRLAGIRGPYEQYF. The CDR3 DNA follows: TGTGCCAGCAGTCCCCGCCTAGCGGGAATTAGGGGACCGTACGAGCAGTACTTC.

This clone was seen more than once but under ten times. The rearrangement links TRBV4-1 to TRBJ1-2, with no clear D. Germline CDR1 and CDR2: MGHRA and YSYEKL. Trimming shortened V by 0 bases and J by 4 bases, and 9 bases separated the two germline ends. This CDR3 region has 14 residues. CDR3: CASSQEWELYGYTF. The CDR3 bases are TGCGCCAGCAGCCAAGAGTGGGAGCTCTATGGCTACACCTTC.

This chain connects TRBV27 to TRBJ2-2; TRBD2 matches 8 bases. V lost 7 bases to trimming and J lost 7 bases; unmatched junction nucleotides: 8. This CDR3 spans 14 amino acids. CDR1 and CDR2 from the germline V gene are MNHEY and SMNVEV (reference sequence). The CDR3 nucleotides read TGTGCCAGCACTGAGCGGGAGCTGGGCGGGGAGCTGTTTTTT. Protein sequence: CASTERELGGELFF.